The clone carrying this T cell receptor beta chain was seen a few times. The library targeted TCRbeta and was prepared with unique molecular identifiers. MiXCR, run by TCRdb on the PCR reads, gives a single entry per CDR3 protein. Of some 490,000 distinct CDR3 sequences listed, around 12% are singletons. The sample comes from a study of T-cell reconstitution after alpha-beta-depleted transplantation in children. J gave up 0 bases and V 0 bases, and 6 bases lay outside the gene matches. CDR1 DFQATT and CDR2 SNEGSKA come from the germline V gene (reference sequence). CDR3 length equals 18 residues. This receptor was taken from a human donor who donated a stem cell graft to a child with combined immunodeficiency. This sample comprised PBMCs from the stem cell graft donor, obtained from the stem cell graft. The V gene is TRBV20-1, the J gene TRBJ2-1; 12 bases align to TRBD2. CDR3 amino acids: CSARELAGGPSSYNEQFF. The DNA for the CDR3 is TGCAGTGCTAGAGAACTAGCGGGGGGACCTAGCTCCTACAATGAGCAGTTCTTC.